This T cell receptor (beta chain) was recorded in a study of shared clonotypes between healthy human individuals. General study findings and limits: The study found approximately 5% of naive CD4 clonotypes shared across a few donors.

Details on this clone: Its target is not known.

Trimming stripped 3 bases from V and 8 bases from J, with 8 bases between. The CDR3 consists of 12 residues. CDR1 is MDHEN and CDR2 is SYDVKM in the germline V gene. Here immunoSEQ multiplex PCR was the method, and the copy in TCRdb shows in-frame clones only, minus some. This sample yields 640,000 or so clones, of which around 72% are seen a single time; approximately 2% belongs to the top ten. The sample consisted of memory CD4+ T cells sorted from blood. Regarding subset: CD45RA-negative fraction. The chain carries TRBV28 and TRBJ1-5, with no clear D. This TCR came from a woman aged 30 to 39 in good health. The CDR3 loop reads CASSFGAEPQHF. For the CDR3, the DNA is TGTGCCAGCAGTTTCGGCGCGGAGCCCCAGCATTTT.